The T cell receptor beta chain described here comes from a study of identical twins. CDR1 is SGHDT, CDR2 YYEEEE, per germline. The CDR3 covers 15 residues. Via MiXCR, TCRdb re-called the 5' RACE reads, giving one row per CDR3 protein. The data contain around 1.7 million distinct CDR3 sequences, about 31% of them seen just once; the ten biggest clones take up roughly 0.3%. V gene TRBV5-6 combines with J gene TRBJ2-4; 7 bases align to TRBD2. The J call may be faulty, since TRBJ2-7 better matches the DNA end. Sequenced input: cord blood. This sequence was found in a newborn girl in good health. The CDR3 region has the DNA TGTGCCAGCAGCCCCATGTTAGTAGCGGGCTACGAGCAGTACTTC. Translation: CASSPMLVAGYEQYF.